This passage covers 32 T cell receptor beta chains from one sample sequenced in a study of T cells after yellow fever vaccination (dated by TCRdb to the late 2010s). Preparation of the library involved 5' RACE. The data were produced on an Illumina HiSeq 2500. TCRdb's own reprocessing of the public reads used fastp at Q25 and MiXCR and kept productive beta chains. CDR3 protein sequences are deduplicated, and each keeps its most common genes and DNA. The sample table records approximately 510,000 distinct CDR3 sequences; 20% to 25% of these occur just once. About a sixth of the sample is in the top ten clones. Taken with the paper, the label for treatment or condition translates to: live attenuated yellow fever vaccine strain. Sequencing used PBMCs, obtained 21 days after the first yellow fever vaccination. The receptors shown here come from a man aged 18 to 35 who received the YFV17D yellow fever vaccine.

This clonotype was detected only a few times. The CDR3 spells CSVRAGYSYEQYF. As DNA, the CDR3 is TGCAGTGTCAGAGCGGGGTACTCCTACGAGCAGTACTTC. The V call is TRBV20-1, the J call TRBJ2-7; 7 bases are a match to TRBD2. Germline V gene sequence: CDR1 DFQATT, CDR2 SNEGSKA (reference sequence). With 7 bases clipped from V and 0 bases from J, the junction kept 6 bases outside the gene matches. This CDR3 contains 13 residues.

This chain connects TRBV7-9 to TRBJ1-1; TRBD1 aligns across 7 bases. This CDR3 is built from 14 residues. The J segment lost 5 bases and the V segment lost 2 bases, leaving 5 bases of the junction unmatched. CDR1 is SEHNR and CDR2 is FQNEAQ in the germline V gene (reference sequence). CDR3 loop: CASSLIGTDTEAFF. The CDR3 nucleotides read TGTGCCAGCAGCTTAATCGGGACAGATACTGAAGCTTTCTTT.

V usage is TRBV29-1 and J usage is TRBJ2-7; D is uncertain. Trimming cost V 5 bases and J 4 bases, with 12 bases left between them. CDR3 length: 12 residues. Germline CDR1 SQVTM, CDR2 ANQGSEA. In DNA, the CDR3 is TGCAGCGTTTCGGTAGGACGTTACGAGCAGTACTTC. Encoded protein: CSVSVGRYEQYF.

In its sample, this clonotype was seen a few times. The chain employs TRBV5-1 and TRBJ2-3; 8 bases are a match to TRBD2. Trimming removed 2 bases from V and 1 base from J; junction bases left unmatched: 12. Per the germline V gene, CDR1 is SGHRS and CDR2 is YFSETQ. This CDR3 contains 18 residues. This chain's CDR3 is CASSFNPYSSGGTDTQYF. CDR3 nucleotide sequence: TGCGCCAGCAGCTTCAATCCCTATAGTAGCGGGGGCACAGATACGCAGTATTTT.

V gene TRBV4-1 combines with J gene TRBJ2-2, with D possibly matching TRBD2 (5 bases). Germline V lookup: CDR1 MGHRA, CDR2 YSYEKL. The CDR3 runs to 18 residues. Trimming took off 1 base at V and 0 bases at J, with 15 bases between the two ends. The CDR3 sequence: CASSQALQRSANTGELFF. CDR3 coding DNA: TGCGCCAGCAGCCAAGCGCTTCAGCGGTCCGCGAACACCGGGGAGCTGTTTTTT.

This clonotype was observed a handful of times. The rearrangement uses TRBV7-2 and TRBJ2-7; D is unresolved. Germline CDR1 is SGHTA and CDR2 is FQGNSA. V was shortened by 1 base and J by 3 bases, with 13 bases between the two germline ends. The CDR3 covers 15 residues. The CDR3 sequence is CASSLEVGPNYEQYF. The CDR3 DNA sequence: TGTGCCAGCAGCTTAGAGGTAGGTCCGAACTACGAGCAGTACTTC.

In this sample, this clonotype turned up a few times. The chain uses TRBV7-2 and TRBJ2-2; 11 bases are a match to TRBD1. This CDR3 is 15 amino acids long. Unmatched junction bases numbered 2, after V lost 3 bases and J lost 5 bases. Germline assignment: CDR1 SGHTA and CDR2 FQGNSA. DNA for the CDR3: TGTGCCAGCAGCTTTGGACAGGGGGCTACCGGGGAGCTGTTTTTT. This translates into CASSFGQGATGELFF.

The chain couples TRBV7-9 to TRBJ2-1; 9 nucleotides match TRBD2. The CDR3 runs to 16 residues. J lost 5 bases, V lost 4 bases, and 9 bases had no gene match. Germline lookup yields CDR1 SEHNR and CDR2 FQNEAQ (reference sequence). CDR3 in DNA: TGTGCCAGCAGCTCCGCCGGGACTAGCAGAAACAATGAGCAGTTCTTC. This translates into CASSSAGTSRNNEQFF.

The chain combines TRBV14 with TRBJ1-1; no clear D. The germline V gene encodes CDR1 SGHDN and CDR2 FVKESK. V gave up 3 bases and J gave up 0 bases, with 5 bases separating them. The CDR3 is 13 amino acids. Written as DNA, the CDR3 is TGTGCCAGCAGCCACGGAATGAACACTGAAGCTTTCTTT. Protein: CASSHGMNTEAFF.

CDR3 protein: CASSEMRGAYTGELFF. The CDR3 DNA is TGTGCCAGCAGTGAAATGAGGGGCGCTTACACCGGGGAGCTGTTTTTT. This rearrangement joins TRBV2 to TRBJ2-2; D possibly uses TRBD1 or TRBD2 (5 bases each). Deletions cut 2 bases from V and 3 bases from J, with 13 bases between. This CDR3 is 16 amino acids long. The germline V gene encodes CDR1 SNHLY and CDR2 FYNNEI.

V and J are TRBV6-5 and TRBJ2-5, with D perhaps TRBD2 (7 bases). The CDR3 is 12 amino acids. Germline CDR1 reads MNHEY; CDR2 reads SVGAGI. V was trimmed by 8 bases and J by 9 bases, leaving 16 bases between them. The CDR3 bases are TGTGCCAGCGGGGGGGCCCTTTCGGCCCAGTACTTC. Translating gives CASGGALSAQYF.

The chain recombines TRBV6-1 with TRBJ2-7, with TRBD1 matching over 10 bases. This CDR3 contains 15 residues. J lost 4 bases, V lost 6 bases, and 9 bases had no gene match. CDR1 is MNHNS and CDR2 is SASEGT in the germline V gene. The CDR3 coding sequence is TGTGCCAGCAGGGCCGCCGGACAGGGGGTTTACGAGCAGTACGTC. Amino acids: CASRAAGQGVYEQYV.

The chain carries TRBV7-9 and TRBJ1-3; no firm D call. Per the germline V gene, CDR1 is SEHNR and CDR2 is FQNEAQ (reference sequence). The CDR3 is made up of 16 amino acids. V was trimmed by 0 bases and J by 9 bases, leaving 18 bases between them. This chain's CDR3 is CASSLADVRFRSTIYF. CDR3 DNA sequence: TGTGCCAGCAGCTTAGCGGACGTCAGGTTTAGATCCACCATATATTTT.

This rearrangement joins TRBV5-6 to TRBJ2-2; possibly TRBD2 for D (7 bases). The germline CDR1 and CDR2 sequences are SGHDT and YYEEEE. This CDR3 has 16 residues. Trimming stripped 3 bases from V and 3 bases from J, with 15 bases between. Written as DNA, the CDR3 is TGTGCCAGCAGCTCCTACAGGGCGGGGGACACCGGGGAGCTGTTTTTT. This sequence encodes CASSSYRAGDTGELFF.

This sequence joins TRBV5-4 and TRBJ2-3; 16 bases line up with TRBD2. V shed 2 bases, J shed 0 bases, and the junction held 9 bases outside the gene matches. Germline assignment: CDR1 SGHNT and CDR2 YYREEE (reference sequence). This CDR3 comprises 20 residues. CDR3 residues: CASSLPGTSGGASSTDTQYF. The DNA for the CDR3 is TGTGCCAGCAGCTTACCCGGGACTAGCGGGGGGGCCTCGAGCACAGATACGCAGTATTTT.

The CDR3 spells CASSVYITGELFF. The DNA of the CDR3 is TGTGCCAGCAGCGTCTACATCACCGGGGAGCTGTTTTTT. The chain is built from TRBV9 and TRBJ2-2, with D hard to call. The CDR3 runs to 13 residues. V was pared by 2 bases and J by 4 bases, with 6 bases between. Germline V gives CDR1 SGDLS, CDR2 YYNGEE.

This clonotype was seen a few times. The chain combines TRBV6-1 with TRBJ1-1; TRBD1 matches at 10 bases. V gave up 10 bases and J gave up 7 bases; unmatched junction bases: 9. Germline V gives CDR1 MNHNS, CDR2 SASEGT. This CDR3 has 13 amino acids. As DNA, the CDR3 is TGTGCCACCGCGCTGACAGGGGGCTATGAAGCTTTCTTT. Encoded protein: CATALTGGYEAFF.

This clonotype came up a few times. The chain joins TRBV5-1 to TRBJ2-3; no clear D. CDR1 is SGHRS, CDR2 YFSETQ, per germline. The CDR3 is 14 residues long. V lost 3 bases and J 7 bases, leaving 15 bases between the germline ends. CDR3 amino acids: CASSSAGPTNTQYF. In nucleotides, the CDR3 is TGCGCCAGCAGCTCGGCCGGTCCTACCAATACGCAGTATTTT.

This clonotype came up a few times. The chain joins TRBV5-1 to TRBJ2-2; D remains ambiguous. The V and J ends lost 5 bases and 6 bases respectively, with 8 bases between them. The length of the CDR3 is 12 residues. Germline V lookup: CDR1 SGHRS, CDR2 YFSETQ. As DNA, the CDR3 is TGCGCCAGCAGTATGGGTTCCGGGGAGCTGTTTTTT. Translation gives CASSMGSGELFF.

The gene calls are TRBV13 and TRBJ1-1, with D hard to call. Trimming removed 3 bases at V and 8 bases at J, with 10 bases between. The CDR3 is made up of 12 amino acids. From germline, CDR1 is PRHDT and CDR2 FYEKMQ (reference sequence). CDR3 nucleotide sequence: TGTGCCAGCAGCTTGCTCCGCTTAGAAGCTTTCTTT. Protein: CASSLLRLEAFF.

The gene calls are TRBV6-1 and TRBJ2-2, with D perhaps TRBD2 (5 bases). CDR1 and CDR2 from the germline V gene are MNHNS and SASEGT. Between the trimmed V and J ends, which lost 6 bases and 3 bases, there was a span of 11 bases. There are 14 residues in the CDR3. The CDR3 nucleotides are TGTGCCAGCAGCCGGGGTGTGGACACCGGGGAGCTGTTTTTT. Translating gives CASSRGVDTGELFF.

On this clonotype itself: Sequence at one end of the junction differs from germline and may be a read error. The chain is built from TRBV5-4 and TRBJ2-4, with 7 bases lining up with TRBD1. The CDR3 runs 11 residues. Germline V CDR1 and CDR2: SGHNT, YYREEE (reference sequence). The CDR3 sequence is CASSRQGFQSF. Written as DNA, the CDR3 is TGTGCCAGCAGCAGACAGGGATTTCAGTCCTTC. Based on the CDR3 plus reference TRBV5-4 and TRBJ2-4, the full variable domain is ETGVTQSPTHLIKTRGQQVTLRCSSQSGHNTVSWYQQALGQGPQFIFQYYREEENGRGNFPPRFSGLQFPNYSSELNVNALELDDSALYLCASSRQGFQSFGAGTRLSVL.

This clonotype was recorded at least ten times. The chain links TRBV29-1 to TRBJ2-3, with TRBD2 matching 7 bases. There are 13 residues in the CDR3. CDR1 is SQVTM, CDR2 ANQGSEA, per germline. The ends lost 8 bases at V and 2 bases at J; junction bases unmatched: 7. The CDR3 bases are TGCAGCCCCCGGCTAGCGGCCACAGATACGCAGTATTTT. This encodes CSPRLAATDTQYF.

The genes are TRBV10-3 and TRBJ2-3; TRBD1 might be the D (5 bases). The CDR3 runs to 13 residues. Per the germline V gene, CDR1 is ENHRY and CDR2 is SYGVKD. Trimming took off 10 bases at V and 0 bases at J, with 11 bases between the two ends. The CDR3 sequence: CATTETSTDTQYF. CDR3 bases: TGTGCCACGACAGAGACTAGCACAGATACGCAGTATTTT.

The J gene is TRBJ2-2, the V gene TRBV5-1, with D perhaps TRBD1 (7 bases). This CDR3 region has 16 residues. V lost 4 bases and J lost 3, with 16 bases in between. CDR1 is SGHRS, CDR2 YFSETQ, per germline. This chain's CDR3 is CASSPGGKLDTGELFF. The CDR3 region has the DNA TGCGCCAGCAGCCCAGGGGGGAAATTGGACACCGGGGAGCTGTTTTTT. Looking up the rest from reference TRBV5-1 and TRBJ2-2 gives the full variable domain: KAGVTQTPRYLIKTRGQQVTLSCSPISGHRSVSWYQQTPGQGLQFLFEYFSETQRNKGNFPGRFSGRQFSNSRSEMNVSTLELGDSALYLCASSPGGKLDTGELFFGEGSRLTVL.

This clonotype was seen many times. The rearrangement uses TRBV28 and TRBJ2-3; 10 nucleotides agree with TRBD2. Germline CDR1 and CDR2: MDHEN and SYDVKM. The CDR3 is 17 amino acids. The trim removed 5 bases at V and 2 bases at J, leaving 10 bases unmatched. The CDR3 region is CASSRALTSGLTDTQYF. CDR3 in DNA: TGTGCCAGCAGTAGAGCCTTGACTAGCGGGCTCACAGATACGCAGTATTTT.

This chain joins TRBV28 and TRBJ2-4; no firm D call. This CDR3 is 16 amino acids long. V was cut by 3 bases and J by 2 bases, with 14 bases left in between. Per germline, CDR1 MDHEN and CDR2 SYDVKM. CDR3 sequence: CASSFRPRGTKNIQYF. The DNA of the CDR3 is TGTGCCAGCAGTTTTCGTCCTCGTGGGACCAAAAACATTCAGTACTTC. The full variable domain, its missing parts supplied by reference TRBV28 and TRBJ2-4, is DVKVTQSSRYLVKRTGEKVFLECVQDMDHENMFWYRQDPGLGLRLIYFSYDVKMKEKGDIPEGYSVSREKKERFSLILESASTNQTSMYLCASSFRPRGTKNIQYFGAGTRLSVL.

There are a few counts of this clonotype. The rearrangement uses TRBV30 and TRBJ2-1, with 7 bases matching TRBD1. This CDR3 has 16 amino acids. Germline CDR1 is GTSNPN and CDR2 is SVGIG (reference sequence). The ends lost 1 base at V and 6 bases at J; junction bases unmatched: 12. The DNA of the CDR3 is TGTGCCTGGAGTGGGAGACAGGGTTTACGCGGCAATGAGCAGTTCTTC. It codes for CAWSGRQGLRGNEQFF.

In its sample, this clonotype was seen a few times. The chain employs TRBV20-1 and TRBJ2-3, with D unclear. The V gene lost 5 bases and the J gene lost 1 base, with 13 bases spanning the gap. The CDR3 is made up of 14 amino acids. Per germline, CDR1 DFQATT and CDR2 SNEGSKA (reference sequence). CDR3 nucleotides: TGCAGTGCTGTAACTTCCTCCGGCACAGATACGCAGTATTTT. As protein: CSAVTSSGTDTQYF.

The V and J genes are TRBV5-4 and TRBJ1-1; a possible D gene is TRBD1 (6 bases). CDR1 SGHNT and CDR2 YYREEE come from the germline V gene (reference sequence). The CDR3 sequence is 15 residues long. V shed 4 bases and J shed 5 bases, with 18 bases lying between them. The CDR3 nucleotides are TGTGCCAGCAGCCGGACTTCTACAGGGAATACTGAAGCTTTCTTT. This translates into CASSRTSTGNTEAFF.

CDR3 DNA sequence: TGTGCCAGCAGTGAATATACGGGAGCTGGGGCCAACGTCCTGACTTTC. Translation: CASSEYTGAGANVLTF. V and J are TRBV25-1 and TRBJ2-6, with D possibly being TRBD2 (6 bases). This CDR3 has 16 residues. CDR1 and CDR2 (germline): MGHDK, SYGVNS. The V and J ends lost 0 bases and 2 bases respectively, with 8 bases between them. The whole variable domain, remainder taken from reference TRBV25-1 and TRBJ2-6, is EADIYQTPRYLVIGTGKKITLECSQTMGHDKMYWYQQDPGMELHLIHYSYGVNSTEKGDLSSESTVSRIRTEHFPLTLESARPSHTSQYLCASSEYTGAGANVLTFGAGSRLTVL.

This clonotype came up a few times. This chain links TRBV4-3 with TRBJ2-2, with a possible D match to TRBD1 (5 bases). This CDR3 has 16 residues. Germline assignment: CDR1 LGHNA and CDR2 YSLEER. V was shortened by 0 bases and J by 0 bases, with 8 bases between the two germline ends. The CDR3 sequence is CASSQDRASNTGELFF. The CDR3, as DNA: TGCGCCAGCAGCCAAGACAGGGCCTCGAACACCGGGGAGCTGTTTTTT.